The next 30 T cell receptor beta chains were all read from a single sample in a study of OX40 agonist ivuxolimab in advanced cancers. The assay was immunoSEQ multiplex PCR, and TCRdb's table has in-frame clones only and misses some. This repertoire shows about 110,000 clones, approximately 90% found once; its top ten account for roughly 0.66%. The input for sequencing was CD4+ or CD8+ T cells sorted from blood, taken in a trial of the OX40 agonist ivuxolimab. All receptors derive from an adult with an advanced solid tumor such as melanoma, head and neck, liver or kidney cancer.

This chain connects TRBV5-1 to TRBJ1-1; D remains unclear. Germline assignment: CDR1 SGHRS and CDR2 YFSETQ. Between the trimmed V and J ends, which lost 1 base and 2 bases, there was a span of 0 bases. The CDR3 is made up of 11 amino acids. The CDR3 nucleotides are TGCGCCAGCAGCTTGAACACTGAAGCTTTCTTT. It is translated as CASSLNTEAFF.

The chain is built from TRBV6-5 and TRBJ2-7; D is unclear. From germline, CDR1 is MNHEY and CDR2 SVGAGI. Trimming removed 5 bases from V and 1 base from J, with 12 bases in between. This CDR3 spans 14 amino acids. The CDR3 nucleotides read TGTGCCAGCAGTGGAGCAGACGGGTCCTACGAGCAGTACTTC. Translation gives CASSGADGSYEQYF.

V and J are TRBV30 and TRBJ2-1; TRBD1 aligns across 7 bases. Germline CDR1 is GTSNPN and CDR2 is SVGIG (reference sequence). The CDR3 is 12 residues long. The trim removed 7 bases at V and 13 bases at J, leaving 13 bases unmatched. In DNA form, the CDR3 reads TGTGCCTATCTTTTTCCGGGACAGTCTCAGTTCTTC. Translated: CAYLFPGQSQFF.

The V and J genes are TRBV4-2 and TRBJ1-4, with a tentative D call TRBD1 (5 bases). With 4 bases removed from V and 3 bases from J, the gap between germline ends came to 15 bases. Looked up from germline, CDR1 is LGHNA and CDR2 is YNFKEQ. The CDR3 consists of 16 residues. The CDR3, as DNA: TGTGCCAGCAGCCTGAAGCCGACAGATGCTAATGAAAAACTGTTTTTT. Its translation is CASSLKPTDANEKLFF.

The V and J genes are TRBV2 and TRBJ1-5; D uncertain. Germline-derived CDR1 and CDR2 are SNHLY and FYNNEI. V dropped 2 bases and J dropped 1 base, with 9 bases sitting between them. The CDR3 length is 15 residues. CDR3 in DNA: TGTGCCAGCAGTGAAACTGGGAAGAGCAATCAGCCCCAGCATTTT. Amino acid sequence: CASSETGKSNQPQHF.

The chain recombines TRBV18 with TRBJ2-2, with 8 bases that match TRBD1. Germline CDR1 is KGHSH and CDR2 is LQKENI. CDR3 length: 18 residues. With 4 bases clipped from V and 3 bases from J, the junction kept 13 bases outside the gene matches. This chain's CDR3 is CASSLTTGVSEYTGELFF. DNA for the CDR3: TGTGCCAGCTCACTTACGACAGGGGTTTCCGAATACACCGGGGAGCTGTTTTTT. Complete variable domain (other parts from reference TRBV18 and TRBJ2-2): NAGVMQNPRHLVRRRGQEARLRCSPMKGHSHVYWYRQLPEEGLKFMVYLQKENIIDESGMPKERFSAEFPKEGPSILRIQQVVRGDSAAYFCASSLTTGVSEYTGELFFGEGSRLTVL.

This chain uses TRBV5-3 with TRBJ2-3; TRBD1 agrees at 9 bases. TRBV5-3 is filed as an ORF, its function uncertain. The ends lost 10 bases at V and 3 bases at J; junction bases unmatched: 12. The CDR3 consists of 15 residues. CDR3 in amino acids: CAFPFRGQGTDTQYF. CDR3 bases: TGTGCCTTTCCCTTCCGGGGACAGGGTACAGATACGCAGTATTTT.

The J gene is TRBJ1-1, the V gene TRBV30; D call uncertain. The CDR3 totals 11 residues. Germline V gene sequence: CDR1 GTSNPN, CDR2 SVGIG (reference sequence). Trimming cost V 4 bases and J 2 bases, with 5 bases left between them. The CDR3 sequence: CAWTLNTEAFF. DNA for the CDR3: TGTGCCTGGACCTTAAACACTGAAGCTTTCTTT.

This chain connects TRBV5-6 to TRBJ1-4, with a tentative D call TRBD1 (5 bases). The V gene's germline CDR1 is SGHDT and CDR2 YYEEEE. This CDR3 contains 14 residues. Trimming stripped 4 bases from V and 6 bases from J, with 13 bases between. CDR3 sequence: CASSRTGDDEKLFF. The CDR3 coding sequence is TGTGCCAGCAGCCGAACAGGAGATGATGAAAAACTGTTTTTT.

This clone was detected once. The chain recombines TRBV9 with TRBJ2-2, with TRBD2 matching 9 bases. V trimming: 3 bases; J trimming: 2 bases; junction bases outside the gene matches: 2. From germline, CDR1 is SGDLS and CDR2 YYNGEE. This CDR3 is 15 amino acids long. The DNA for the CDR3 is TGTGCCAGCAGCGCGGGACTAGCCAACACCGGGGAGCTGTTTTTT. Translated, it gives CASSAGLANTGELFF. Together with reference TRBV9 and TRBJ2-2, the CDR3 gives the full variable domain: DSGVTQTPKHLITATGQRVTLRCSPRSGDLSVYWYQQSLDQGLQFLIQYYNGEERAKGNILERFSAQQFPDLHSELNLSSLELGDSALYFCASSAGLANTGELFFGEGSRLTVL.

The rearrangement links TRBV5-1 to TRBJ1-3; D call uncertain. V gave up 4 bases and J gave up 0 bases, with 8 bases separating them. The length of the CDR3 is 14 residues. Germline loops: CDR1 SGHRS, CDR2 YFSETQ. In DNA form, the CDR3 reads TGCGCCAGCAGCCCCGGCAGCTCTGGAAACACCATATATTTT. It encodes CASSPGSSGNTIYF.

This clone appeared a single time. The CDR3 DNA sequence: TGTGCCAGCAGCCGAGCGTCGGATACGCAGTATTTT. It codes for CASSRASDTQYF. J is TRBJ2-3 and V is TRBV7-2; D call uncertain. This CDR3 has 12 amino acids. Germline V gene sequence: CDR1 SGHTA, CDR2 FQGNSA. Trimming removed 5 bases from V and 6 bases from J, with 9 bases in between.

V and J are TRBV11-3 and TRBJ1-3; D remains unclear. V was cut by 1 base and J by 3 bases, with 7 bases left in between. The CDR3 extends over 14 amino acids. Germline CDR1 and CDR2: SGHNT and YENEEA. The DNA for the CDR3 is TGTGCCAGCAGCTTAGCAGAAAATGGAAACACCATATATTTT. Its protein product is CASSLAENGNTIYF.

This chain links TRBV18 with TRBJ1-6, with D unclear. The germline gives CDR1 KGHSH, CDR2 LQKENI. Trimming took 2 bases from V and 4 from J, leaving 6 bases between them. The CDR3 length is 14 residues. In DNA form, the CDR3 reads TGTGCCAGCTCACCAGGCAATTATAATTCACCCCTCCACTTT. This codes for CASSPGNYNSPLHF.

The V gene is TRBV5-1, the J gene TRBJ1-2; perhaps TRBD1 as D (6 bases). The V end lost 0 bases, the J end lost 2 bases, and 8 bases lay between the germline ends. This CDR3 has 14 amino acids. In germline, CDR1 is SGHRS, CDR2 YFSETQ. The CDR3 loop is CASSLVGQNYGYTF. The CDR3 DNA is TGCGCCAGCAGCTTGGTCGGACAGAACTATGGCTACACCTTC.

This chain uses TRBV30 with TRBJ1-2, with 7 bases aligning to TRBD1. Germline CDR1 and CDR2: GTSNPN and SVGIG (reference sequence). The CDR3 sequence is 11 residues long. J lost 8 bases, V lost 5 bases, and 5 bases had no gene match. CDR3 nucleotide sequence: TGTGCCTGGCGGCAGGGGGGAGGCTACACCTTC. It translates to CAWRQGGGYTF.

This chain joins TRBV7-6 and TRBJ2-5, with TRBD2 identical over 7 bases. Germline V CDR1 and CDR2: SGHVS, FNYEAQ. V gave up 8 bases and J gave up 1 base; unmatched junction bases: 7. This CDR3 comprises 14 residues. The CDR3: CASGGDGAQETQYF. The CDR3 DNA follows: TGTGCCAGCGGGGGGGATGGGGCCCAAGAGACCCAGTACTTC.

The chain has TRBV6-1 and TRBJ2-7, with 9 bases that match TRBD2. Germline V gene sequence: CDR1 MNHNS, CDR2 SASEGT. CDR3 length equals 14 residues. V dropped 10 bases and J dropped 4; count of bases not matched to a gene: 11. CDR3 protein: CATRGPSGTYEQYF. Written as DNA, the CDR3 is TGTGCCACCAGAGGGCCTAGCGGGACATACGAGCAGTACTTC.

The chain joins TRBV18 to TRBJ2-1, with 7 bases matching TRBD1. This CDR3 spans 14 amino acids. Germline V lookup: CDR1 KGHSH, CDR2 LQKENI. V shed 1 base and J 7 bases; nucleotides not matched to a gene: 4. CDR3 coding DNA: TGTGCCAGCTCACCACAGGGGGCGGATAATGAGCAGTTCTTC. Its translation is CASSPQGADNEQFF.

This chain joins TRBV5-4 and TRBJ2-2, with 7 bases lining up with TRBD1. The ends lost 1 base at V and 2 bases at J; junction bases unmatched: 2. From germline, CDR1 is SGHNT and CDR2 YYREEE (reference sequence). The CDR3 sequence is 15 residues long. The CDR3: CASSLRQGNTGELFF. The CDR3 nucleotides read TGTGCCAGCAGCTTGCGACAGGGTAACACCGGGGAGCTGTTTTTT.

Note on this clone: At one end the junction does not follow the germline gene, possibly because of a read error. V is TRBV19 and J is TRBJ2-5; 13 nucleotides match TRBD2. The germline V gene has CDR1 LNHDA and CDR2 SQIVND (reference sequence). This CDR3 is built from 18 residues. Here the CDR3 DNA reads TGCAATCCCGCTTTAACTAGCGGGAGGGCGGGGGGGGAAGAGACCCAGTACTTC. Protein product: CNPALTSGRAGGEETQYF.

This clone was seen only once. This rearrangement joins TRBV11-2 to TRBJ2-1; 15 nucleotides agree with TRBD2. The V gene end was trimmed by 4 bases and the J gene end by 10 bases; junction bases not matched to a gene: 11. The CDR3 sequence is 17 residues long. Germline assignment: CDR1 SGHAT and CDR2 FQNNGV. The CDR3 coding sequence is TGTGCCAGCAGCTCGGGACTAGCGGGAGGACCCTCTAGGGAGCAGTTCTTC. It yields the protein CASSSGLAGGPSREQFF.

This clone appeared once. The J gene is TRBJ2-7, the V gene TRBV10-3; D is unresolved. The V gene's germline CDR1 is ENHRY and CDR2 SYGVKD. The CDR3 loop spans 12 amino acids. V dropped 11 bases and J dropped 5 bases, with 16 bases sitting between them. Written as DNA, the CDR3 is TGTGCCTCCGTGGGTTCGGGCGACGAGCAGTACTTC. As protein: CASVGSGDEQYF.

The chain joins TRBV11-2 to TRBJ2-7; weak D call: TRBD1 (5 bases). The CDR3 extends over 15 amino acids. Germline V lookup: CDR1 SGHAT, CDR2 FQNNGV. V lost 5 bases, J lost 0 bases, and 14 bases lay in between. The CDR3 nucleotides are TGTGCCAGCAGCGCAGACAGCGTAACCTCCTACGAGCAGTACTTC. Its protein is CASSADSVTSYEQYF.

The J gene is TRBJ1-1, the V gene TRBV20-1; D ambiguous. Per the germline V gene, CDR1 is DFQATT and CDR2 is SNEGSKA (reference sequence). The CDR3 is made up of 11 amino acids. Trimming cost V 0 bases and J 3 bases, with 2 bases left between them. The chain's CDR3 is CSAREDTEAFF. In DNA form, the CDR3 reads TGCAGTGCTAGAGAGGACACTGAAGCTTTCTTT.

CDR3 region: CASSIVGGRAYNEQFF. CDR3 in DNA: TGTGCCAGTAGTATAGTGGGCGGGAGGGCCTACAATGAGCAGTTCTTC. The chain recombines TRBV19 with TRBJ2-1, with TRBD2 matching over 9 bases. Per the germline V gene, CDR1 is LNHDA and CDR2 is SQIVND (reference sequence). The CDR3 extends over 16 amino acids. With V trimmed by 1 base and J by 2 bases, 3 bases remained unmatched.

The CDR3 protein is CASSISVRETQYF. CDR3 coding DNA: TGTGCCAGTAGTATTTCCGTTCGAGAGACCCAGTACTTC. The rearrangement uses TRBV19 and TRBJ2-5, with no clear D. Between the trimmed V and J ends, which lost 3 bases and 4 bases, there was a span of 9 bases. The length of the CDR3 is 13 residues. The germline V gene has CDR1 LNHDA and CDR2 SQIVND (reference sequence). Variable domain in full (rest from reference TRBV19 and TRBJ2-5): DGGITQSPKYLFRKEGQNVTLSCEQNLNHDAMYWYRQDPGQGLRLIYYSQIVNDFQKGDIAEGYSVSREKKESFPLTVTSAQKNPTAFYLCASSISVRETQYFGPGTRLLVL.

This clone has a single count. The chain couples TRBV7-3 to TRBJ2-2; no clear D. V shed 2 bases and J shed 7 bases, with 11 bases lying between them. The germline CDR1 and CDR2 sequences are SGHTA and FQGTGA. This CDR3 contains 14 residues. CDR3 coding DNA: TGTGCCAGCAGCTTAGATATCGGTCGCGGGGAGCTGTTTTTT. Residues: CASSLDIGRGELFF.

V gene TRBV30 combines with J gene TRBJ1-4; 7 bases match TRBD1. CDR1 GTSNPN and CDR2 SVGIG come from the germline V gene (reference sequence). V shed 3 bases, J shed 12 bases, and the junction held 13 bases outside the gene matches. There are 14 residues in the CDR3. CDR3 sequence: CAWSRQGGLLELFF. The CDR3 DNA follows: TGTGCCTGGAGCCGACAGGGCGGCCTTCTGGAACTGTTTTTT.

The chain recombines TRBV6-5 with TRBJ2-5, with 7 positions matching TRBD2. Germline V lookup: CDR1 MNHEY, CDR2 SVGAGI. This CDR3 has 14 amino acids. Germline trimming cut 6 bases from V and 3 bases from J; bases unmatched to any gene: 7. Here the CDR3 reads CASSPAAGEETQYF. The DNA of the CDR3 is TGTGCCAGCAGCCCCGCGGCGGGGGAAGAGACCCAGTACTTC.